This TCR beta chain comes out of a study of CD4 T cells in relation to SARS-CoV-2 and coronaviruses. Background on the study: ViraFEST: roughly ten-day antigen culture of PBMCs, then TCR beta CDR3 sequencing. Negative control cultures got HIV-1 Nef peptides or no peptide.

Profiling relied on immunoSEQ multiplex PCR, and the TCRdb table lists in-frame clones only, not all of them. The repertoire consists of about 23,000 clones, with around 70% occurring once and the leading ten covering around 17%. In regard to this clone: Its antigen is still unknown.

The germline gives CDR1 SGHNT, CDR2 YYREEE (reference sequence). Deletions cut 4 bases from V and 0 bases from J, with 14 bases between. The CDR3 consists of 16 residues. Unexposed donor CD4+ T cells date from about 2011-2019, before the COVID-19 pandemic. Isolation of CD4+ T cells took place after about 9 days in culture. Half the medium was replaced with IL-2 medium on days 3 and 7. The gene calls are TRBV5-4 and TRBJ2-1; D unresolved. This TCR came from a human donor in good health. Sequencing was carried out using CD4+ T cells from PBMCs, cultured in vitro. CDR3 protein: CASSPQDRISYNEQFF. The DNA of the CDR3 is TGTGCCAGCAGCCCCCAGGACCGAATCTCCTACAATGAGCAGTTCTTC.